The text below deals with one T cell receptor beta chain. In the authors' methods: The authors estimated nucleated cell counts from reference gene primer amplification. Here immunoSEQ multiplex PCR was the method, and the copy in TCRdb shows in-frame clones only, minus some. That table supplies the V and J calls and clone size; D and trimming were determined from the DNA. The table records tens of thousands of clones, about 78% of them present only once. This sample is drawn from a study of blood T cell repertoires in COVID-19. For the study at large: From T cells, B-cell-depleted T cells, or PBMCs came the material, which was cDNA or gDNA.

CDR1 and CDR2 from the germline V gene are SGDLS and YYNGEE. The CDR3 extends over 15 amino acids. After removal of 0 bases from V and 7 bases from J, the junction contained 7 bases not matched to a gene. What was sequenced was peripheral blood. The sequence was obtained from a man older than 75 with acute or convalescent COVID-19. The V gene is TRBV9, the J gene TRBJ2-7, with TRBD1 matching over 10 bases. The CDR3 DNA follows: TGTGCCAGCAGCGTAGGACAGGGGGCGAGACGGGAGCAGTACTTC. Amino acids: CASSVGQGARREQYF.